These 12 T cell receptor beta chains were all obtained from the same sample, sequenced in a study of cytotoxic CD8 clonotypes in ibrutinib-treated CLL. Measured with immunoSEQ multiplex PCR; TCRdb has only the in-frame clones, and not every one. Of some 350,000 clones listed, over 60% were seen once; the top ten hold roughly 6.7%. This specimen was PBMCs, taken after 36 months of ibrutinib treatment. These receptors came from a human donor with chronic lymphocytic leukemia.

The gene calls are TRBV5-5 and TRBJ2-5, with D hard to call. Trimming pared 3 bases from V and 4 bases from J, leaving 13 bases between. CDR1 is SGHKS, CDR2 YYEKEE, per germline (reference sequence). The CDR3 totals 14 residues. The CDR3 DNA follows: TGTGCCAGCAGCTCTTGGAACCTTCTAGAGACCCAGTACTTC. It codes for CASSSWNLLETQYF.

The sample holds a few counts of this clone. The chain has TRBV7-9 and TRBJ2-5; the D call may be TRBD1 or TRBD2 (5 bases each). The CDR3 loop spans 14 amino acids. Germline-derived CDR1 and CDR2 are SEHNR and FQNEAQ (reference sequence). The V gene lost 3 bases and the J gene lost 1 base, with 9 bases spanning the gap. The CDR3 here is CASSLSGTQETQYF. CDR3 sequence (DNA): TGTGCCAGCAGCTTGTCCGGGACCCAAGAGACCCAGTACTTC.

This chain uses TRBV14 with TRBJ2-3; 7 positions agree with TRBD2. Germline trimming cut 0 bases from V and 5 bases from J; bases unmatched to any gene: 5. Looked up from germline, CDR1 is SGHDN and CDR2 is FVKESK. The CDR3 extends over 15 amino acids. The CDR3 sequence: CASSQERLAVDTQYF. DNA for the CDR3: TGTGCCAGCAGCCAAGAAAGGCTAGCGGTAGATACGCAGTATTTT.

V and J are TRBV7-6 and TRBJ2-7; the D gene is possibly TRBD2 (6 bases). Germline V CDR1 and CDR2: SGHVS, FNYEAQ. This CDR3 is 15 amino acids long. The germline V and J ends were trimmed by 4 bases and 0 bases, with 13 bases remaining between them. The CDR3 reads CASSSGPGDSYEQYF. DNA of the CDR3: TGTGCCAGCAGCTCCGGTCCGGGGGACTCCTACGAGCAGTACTTC.

The table lists this clone with a few counts. The chain links TRBV5-1 to TRBJ2-7; D uncertain. The germline V gene has CDR1 SGHRS and CDR2 YFSETQ. Deletions cut 0 bases from V and 2 bases from J, with 6 bases between. The CDR3 covers 13 residues. The CDR3 DNA follows: TGCGCCAGCAGCTTGGCCGCTGCCTACGAGCAGTACTTC. It specifies CASSLAAAYEQYF.

This clone was counted a single time. The rearrangement joins TRBV5-1 to TRBJ2-7, with TRBD2 matching over 8 bases. The junction had 2 bases not matched to a gene; V was cut back by 0 bases and J by 6 bases. This CDR3 comprises 13 residues. The germline CDR1 and CDR2 sequences are SGHRS and YFSETQ. The CDR3 region has the DNA TGCGCCAGCAGCTTGGGTAGCGGGACCGAGCAGTACTTC. It translates to CASSLGSGTEQYF.

DNA for the CDR3: TGTGCCAGCAGTGAATCCCTCCTAGCGGGAGGCTACGAGCAGTACTTC. This codes for CASSESLLAGGYEQYF. The chain recombines TRBV25-1 with TRBJ2-7, with 11 bases matching TRBD2. Germline CDR1 reads MGHDK; CDR2 reads SYGVNS. After removal of 1 base from V and 3 bases from J, the junction contained 5 bases not matched to a gene. The CDR3 sequence is 16 residues long.

V and J are TRBV7-2 and TRBJ2-5; 7 bases align to TRBD2. V trimming: 8 bases; J trimming: 5 bases; junction bases outside the gene matches: 11. This CDR3 has 14 amino acids. Germline V lookup: CDR1 SGHTA, CDR2 FQGNSA. CDR3 nucleotides: TGTGCCAGCCAAGTCCCAGGGAGGGAGGAGACCCAGTACTTC. This codes for CASQVPGREETQYF.

The chain carries TRBV11-2 and TRBJ1-6, with TRBD1 matching 7 bases. This CDR3 has 15 amino acids. In germline, CDR1 is SGHAT, CDR2 FQNNGV. V lost 2 bases and J lost 7; bases outside the gene matches: 5. CDR3 residues: CASSLRDRTNSPLHF. CDR3 nucleotides: TGTGCCAGCAGCTTAAGGGACAGAACCAATTCACCCCTCCACTTT.

This chain joins TRBV9 and TRBJ1-4; D may be TRBD1 (5 bases). The CDR3 runs 14 residues. Looked up from germline, CDR1 is SGDLS and CDR2 is YYNGEE. The V end was cut by 3 bases, the J end by 3 bases, with 9 bases between. The chain's CDR3 is CASSAGIPNEKLFF. CDR3 nucleotide sequence: TGTGCCAGCAGCGCAGGGATTCCTAATGAAAAACTGTTTTTT.

This chain uses TRBV7-2 with TRBJ2-5; TRBD2 matches at 8 bases. V lost 1 base and J lost 2; bases outside the gene matches: 15. This CDR3 comprises 19 residues. Looked up from germline, CDR1 is SGHTA and CDR2 is FQGNSA. CDR3: CASSLVALRAGGLQETQYF. The CDR3 DNA sequence: TGTGCCAGCAGCTTAGTTGCCCTCAGGGCGGGGGGCCTACAAGAGACCCAGTACTTC.

The sample holds a few counts of this clone. This chain links TRBV28 with TRBJ2-2; D gene ambiguous. Germline loops: CDR1 MDHEN, CDR2 SYDVKM. The CDR3 is 13 residues long. The germline V and J ends were trimmed by 7 bases and 0 bases, with 6 bases remaining between them. DNA for the CDR3: TGTGCCAGCAAGACTGCGAACACCGGGGAGCTGTTTTTT. Amino acid sequence: CASKTANTGELFF.